The 15 T cell receptor beta chains below all came from one sample that was sequenced in a study of early stage breast cancer tumors. Clones were read by immunoSEQ multiplex PCR, and TCRdb kept only the in-frame ones, dropping some. This table has 50,000 to 75,000 clones, 70% to 80% appearing once. Specimen: blood. These receptors were obtained from a person aged 25 to 39 with breast cancer.

This clone appeared once. The chain is built from TRBV2 and TRBJ1-2; the match to TRBD1 covers 7 bases. V was clipped by 8 bases and J by 6 bases; unmatched bases: 12. The V gene's germline CDR1 is SNHLY and CDR2 FYNNEI. This CDR3 has 14 amino acids. The CDR3 sequence: CASLRDRVLDGYTF. The CDR3 DNA reads as TGTGCCAGCCTTAGAGACAGGGTACTGGATGGCTACACCTTC.

The V and J genes are TRBV13 and TRBJ1-3, with 7 bases fitting TRBD1. After removal of 4 bases from V and 1 base from J, the junction contained 4 bases not matched to a gene. This CDR3 has 15 amino acids. The germline gives CDR1 PRHDT, CDR2 FYEKMQ (reference sequence). Written as DNA, the CDR3 is TGTGCCAGCAGCTCACCGGGACAGTCTGGAAACACCATATATTTT. Amino acids: CASSSPGQSGNTIYF.

The chain carries TRBV29-1 and TRBJ1-2, with D tentatively TRBD1 (5 bases). CDR1 and CDR2 from the germline V gene are SQVTM and ANQGSEA. The CDR3 loop spans 14 amino acids. Deletions cut 4 bases from V and 7 bases from J, with 19 bases between. The CDR3 sequence: CSVVRDQGGGGYTF. The CDR3 DNA follows: TGCAGCGTTGTAAGGGACCAGGGAGGTGGTGGCTACACCTTC.

This rearrangement joins TRBV6-5 to TRBJ2-7; D uncertain. This CDR3 is built from 14 residues. The germline gives CDR1 MNHEY, CDR2 SVGAGI. The V gene lost 0 bases and the J gene lost 5 bases, with 11 bases spanning the gap. CDR3 in DNA: TGTGCCAGCAGTTACTCCCCAGCCGATAACGAGCAGTACTTC. It codes for CASSYSPADNEQYF.

The chain uses TRBV19 and TRBJ1-5; D ambiguous. This CDR3 region has 14 residues. Trimming took off 1 base at V and 1 base at J, with 5 bases between the two ends. CDR1 and CDR2 (germline): LNHDA, SQIVND (reference sequence). CDR3: CASSIGGSNQPQHF. CDR3 DNA sequence: TGTGCCAGTAGTATAGGAGGGAGCAATCAGCCCCAGCATTTT. The full variable domain, its missing parts supplied by reference TRBV19 and TRBJ1-5, is DGGITQSPKYLFRKEGQNVTLSCEQNLNHDAMYWYRQDPGQGLRLIYYSQIVNDFQKGDIAEGYSVSREKKESFPLTVTSAQKNPTAFYLCASSIGGSNQPQHFGDGTRLSIL.

This clone was observed a few times. The rearrangement links TRBV2 to TRBJ1-1; D possibly corresponds to TRBD1 (5 bases). Germline lookup yields CDR1 SNHLY and CDR2 FYNNEI. The CDR3 is made up of 13 amino acids. V was shortened by 6 bases and J by 1 base, with 9 bases between the two germline ends. CDR3 coding DNA: TGTGCCAGCAGGACCGGACAGAACACTGAAGCTTTCTTT. Amino acids: CASRTGQNTEAFF.

This clone was detected a few times. This chain uses TRBV14 with TRBJ2-7, with D perhaps matching TRBD1 (5 bases). V dropped 1 base and J dropped 2 bases, with 9 bases sitting between them. CDR1 is SGHDN and CDR2 is FVKESK in the germline V gene. The CDR3 totals 14 residues. The CDR3 coding sequence is TGTGCCAGCAGCCAAGGGACAATTCCCTACGAGCAGTACTTC. The encoded protein is CASSQGTIPYEQYF. The whole variable domain, remainder taken from reference TRBV14 and TRBJ2-7, is EAGVTQFPSHSVIEKGQTVTLRCDPISGHDNLYWYRRVMGKEIKFLLHFVKESKQDESGMPNNRFLAERTGGTYSTLKVQPAELEDSGVYFCASSQGTIPYEQYFGPGTRLTVT.

J is TRBJ2-5 and V is TRBV10-3, with 10 bases fitting TRBD2. Germline V lookup: CDR1 ENHRY, CDR2 SYGVKD. This CDR3 is 16 amino acids long. Unmatched junction bases numbered 4, after V lost 1 base and J lost 2 bases. The CDR3 bases are TGTGCCATCAGTGAGTGGGTAGCGGGAGGTCAAGAGACCCAGTACTTC. This sequence encodes CAISEWVAGGQETQYF.

This clone was seen only a few times. The chain uses TRBV19 and TRBJ2-1, with D unclear. Trimming stripped 9 bases from V and 8 bases from J, with 11 bases between. The V gene's germline CDR1 is LNHDA and CDR2 SQIVND (reference sequence). CDR3 length: 11 residues. The CDR3 spells CASNTGHEQFF. In DNA form, the CDR3 reads TGTGCCAGCAATACTGGGCATGAGCAGTTCTTC.

The chain uses TRBV11-2 and TRBJ1-3, with D perhaps TRBD1 (5 bases). This CDR3 is 17 amino acids long. The germline V gene has CDR1 SGHAT and CDR2 FQNNGV. Trimming took off 1 base at V and 0 bases at J, with 13 bases between the two ends. The CDR3 is CASSLAVAGGSGNTIYF. The DNA for the CDR3 is TGTGCCAGCAGCTTAGCTGTGGCGGGGGGCTCTGGAAACACCATATATTTT.

The chain recombines TRBV2 with TRBJ1-5, with D tentatively TRBD1 (6 bases). V was pared by 7 bases and J by 3 bases, with 7 bases between. CDR1 is SNHLY and CDR2 is FYNNEI in the germline V gene. The CDR3 is made up of 12 amino acids. DNA for the CDR3: TGTGCCAGCAACAGGGACAATCAGCCCCAGCATTTT. Translation: CASNRDNQPQHF.

This clone came up a few times. This chain connects TRBV30 to TRBJ1-3; TRBD1 matches 7 bases. The CDR3 spans 12 residues. CDR1 and CDR2 from the germline V gene are GTSNPN and SVGIG (reference sequence). Losses at the gene ends were 5 bases for V and 4 bases for J; bases not matched to a gene: 2. CDR3 region: CAWGDRGNTIYF. As DNA, the CDR3 is TGTGCCTGGGGGGACAGAGGAAACACCATATATTTT.

The CDR3 sequence: CASSAGQLNTEAFF. Here the CDR3 DNA reads TGTGCCAGTAGCGCCGGACAGCTTAACACTGAAGCTTTCTTT. The rearrangement links TRBV19 to TRBJ1-1; maybe TRBD1 (6 bases). The CDR3 consists of 14 residues. Germline values: CDR1 LNHDA, CDR2 SQIVND (reference sequence). Trimming shortened V by 6 bases and J by 2 bases, and 13 bases separated the two germline ends.

The rearrangement uses TRBV11-1 and TRBJ2-1, with D perhaps TRBD2 (6 bases). CDR3 length: 15 amino acids. Germline assignment: CDR1 SGHAT and CDR2 FQDESV (reference sequence). V was clipped by 2 bases and J by 8 bases, with 16 bases between them. The CDR3 is CASSLHRAEGHEQFF. Written as DNA, the CDR3 is TGTGCCAGCAGCTTACACAGAGCGGAGGGGCATGAGCAGTTCTTC. The full variable domain, rest sourced from reference TRBV11-1 and TRBJ2-1, is EAEVAQSPRYKITEKSQAVAFWCDPISGHATLYWYRQILGQGPELLVQFQDESVVDDSQLPKDRFSAERLKGVDSTLKIQPAELGDSAMYLCASSLHRAEGHEQFFGPGTRLTVL.

The rearrangement joins TRBV5-4 to TRBJ1-2; the match to TRBD1 covers 7 bases. The germline CDR1 and CDR2 sequences are SGHNT and YYREEE (reference sequence). Germline trimming cut 3 bases from V and 8 bases from J; bases unmatched to any gene: 13. This CDR3 contains 15 residues. Here the CDR3 reads CASSSEQGTTSGYTF. The CDR3 nucleotides are TGTGCCAGCAGCTCAGAACAGGGGACCACTTCCGGCTACACCTTC.